The present entry profiles one T cell receptor beta chain with its context. The entry originates in a study of OX40 agonist ivuxolimab in advanced cancers. Study-wide context: The study enrolled dose-escalation patients with hepatocellular carcinoma, melanoma, renal cell or head and neck cancer. Partial responses, seen in three patients, involved one hepatocellular carcinoma and two cutaneous melanomas.

Assay: immunoSEQ multiplex PCR; the TCRdb copy retains only in-frame clones and omits some. This sample carries 60,000 to 65,000 clones, approximately 90% of them seen once, and the ten largest clones take about 13%. There are 15 residues in the CDR3. CDR1 and CDR2 from the germline V gene are MNHEY and SMNVEV (reference sequence). V was cut by 6 bases and J by 3 bases, with 17 bases left in between. This chain joins TRBV27 and TRBJ1-2; possible D gene TRBD1, 6 bases. The clonotype was recovered from an adult with an advanced solid tumor such as melanoma, head and neck, liver or kidney cancer. The sequenced sample was CD4+ or CD8+ T cells sorted from blood, obtained in a trial of the OX40 agonist ivuxolimab. Written as DNA, the CDR3 is TGTGCCAGCAGACCCAGGGGTGGAGGAGACTATGGCTACACCTTC. Amino acid sequence: CASRPRGGGDYGYTF.